Below, 5 T cell receptor beta chains from the same sample are listed, as sequenced in a study of blood T cells in healthy people across ages. For the second PCR, which ran for about 7 to 12 cycles, a sample-barcoded 5' primer and a J-beta primer mix were used. TCRdb re-called the 5' RACE reads with MiXCR, one entry per CDR3 protein. The table has roughly 930,000 distinct CDR3 sequences, approximately 49% seen once; the top ten hold about an eighth. Sequencing was done on a sample of blood. These receptors all come from a man in his thirties or forties in good health.

The chain combines TRBV27 with TRBJ2-7, with D perhaps being TRBD1 or TRBD2 (5 bases each). The germline V and J ends were trimmed by 5 bases and 2 bases, with 13 bases remaining between them. CDR3 size: 14 residues. Germline V gene data show CDR1 as MNHEY and CDR2 as SMNVEV (reference sequence). This chain's CDR3 is CASSVGTEAYEQYF. CDR3 sequence (DNA): TGTGCCAGCAGTGTTGGGACGGAGGCCTACGAGCAGTACTTC.

The V and J genes are TRBV10-3 and TRBJ2-7; TRBD1 matches 8 bases. This CDR3 is 15 amino acids long. Germline CDR1 and CDR2: ENHRY and SYGVKD. V shed 2 bases and J 3 bases; nucleotides not matched to a gene: 6. For the CDR3, the DNA is TGTGCCATCAGTGAGGCCAGGACAGGGTTCTACGAGCAGTACTTC. Protein: CAISEARTGFYEQYF.

The chain carries TRBV9 and TRBJ1-1; the D gene is possibly TRBD1 (5 bases). This CDR3 region has 14 residues. Trimming took 3 bases from V and 3 from J, leaving 12 bases between them. The V gene's germline CDR1 is SGDLS and CDR2 YYNGEE. CDR3 loop: CASSDGTGDTEAFF. The CDR3 nucleotides read TGTGCCAGCAGCGATGGGACCGGGGACACTGAAGCTTTCTTT.

V usage is TRBV18 and J usage is TRBJ2-3, with a tentative D call TRBD2 (5 bases). CDR1 is KGHSH, CDR2 LQKENI, per germline. CDR3 size: 14 residues. V was pared by 6 bases and J by 2 bases, with 12 bases between. The CDR3 DNA follows: TGTGCCAGCTCTGCGACCGGGGTCACAGATACGCAGTATTTT. The encoded protein is CASSATGVTDTQYF.

The chain couples TRBV24-1 to TRBJ2-1; 9 nucleotides match TRBD2. The CDR3 extends over 16 amino acids. The V and J ends lost 2 bases and 6 bases, in that order; junction bases with no gene match: 7. Germline CDR1 reads KGHDR; CDR2 reads SFDVKD. The CDR3 reads CATSDYLAGSPNEQFF. The CDR3 coding sequence is TGTGCCACCAGTGATTATCTAGCGGGGTCTCCCAATGAGCAGTTCTTC.